This T cell receptor (beta chain) was recovered during a study of blood T cell repertoires in COVID-19 (dated by TCRdb to about 2020). At the level of the whole study: Collaborator samples came from the United States, Italy and Spain and covered acute and convalescent phases of COVID-19. The material from the prospective study consisted of cDNA or gDNA derived from T cells, B-cell-depleted T cells, or PBMCs. The dataset comprised deeply sampled blood TCRbeta repertoires from subjects exposed to, actively infected with, or recovered from COVID-19. The repertoires were released in a freely available public database meant as a resource for research on the immune response to SARS-CoV-2. The samples were drawn from the first 160 participants of the ongoing ImmuneRACE study and from under 1,500 subjects provided by 6 global collaborators. The sample metadata nearly always contained a de-identified subject ID, COVID-19 status, age in years and sex. Where HLA class I and class II types were available, the types were taken from metadata supplied by the sample provider, not from assay-based typing. General conclusions and limits of the study: Clinical and demographic metadata were provided uncurated, with the amount varying by source and participant.

The immunoSEQ Assay, a bias-controlled multiplex PCR, was used to amplify TCRbeta CDR3 regions from genomic DNA. In the authors' own workflow: Nucleated cell counts per sample were estimated from amplification of reference gene primers within the assay. Sequence reads were collapsed and filtered to measure the absolute abundance of every unique TCRbeta CDR3 rearrangement. For each sample, productive Simpson clonality was calculated as the square root of Simpson's diversity index over productive rearrangements. This immuneACCESS table, as held by TCRdb, lists in-frame sequences with V and J called but not all clones. Of the missing ones, under half trace to an unresolved V gene in checked studies; the others have no known cause. For V, J and clone size, that table is used; D and trimming come from the DNA. Within this sample are about half a million clones, with 80% to 90% of them counted one time only. Clones ranked in the top ten supply more than 7.5% of the sample.

This clone was detected only once. Its antigen remains undetermined. Nothing much larger sits one base from this clone, and base qualities are not available. CDR1 and CDR2, per the germline V gene (reference sequence), are MNHEY and SMNVEV. Cut back by 9 bases and 0 bases, the V and J ends lie 20 bases apart. Taken from cysteine to phenylalanine, the CDR3 has 17 residues. Only the CDR3 region is kept as DNA, spanning 51 bases read in frame from base 1. Enrolling through a virtual design, the prospective study's participants ranged in age from roughly 18 to 90 years and lived across 24 United States geographic areas. Cohort assignment in the prospective study relied on participant-reported clinical history from a screening survey and a study questionnaire. ImmuneRACE Cohort 3 recovered participants were defined by two consecutive negative NP/OP PCR tests, healthcare professional clearance, or symptom resolution. In the prospective study, mobile phlebotomists collected whole blood, serum and a nasopharyngeal or oropharyngeal swab from each participant. Participants in the prospective study had the option to provide additional blood draws and questionnaires over a roughly 2-month period. Blood samples from the prospective study were shipped frozen or at room temperature prior to DNA extraction.

The sample was PBMCs or T cells enriched from blood (not recorded which). The source is a woman in her sixties or seventies who had recovered from COVID-19. This receptor chain uses TRBV27 and TRBJ2-2, with a weak D call of TRBD2 (6 bases match). Here is the DNA: TGTGCCAGTCAAAGTTTGGGGAGGACTGCGAACACCGGGGAGCTGTTTTTT. The resulting protein is CASQSLGRTANTGELFF.